The sequence of this T cell receptor (beta chain) was determined in a study of PD-L1 blockade in urothelial cancer. Study-level background: When blood samples were assessed, the median T cell count was 120,000 to 150,000.

Profiling relied on immunoSEQ multiplex PCR, and the TCRdb table lists in-frame clones only, not all of them. This sample carries about 120,000 clones, about 89% of them seen once, and the ten largest clones take more than 1.5%. This CDR3 region has 14 residues. The ends were cut back, 0 bases at V and 6 bases at J, with 8 bases in the middle. Germline CDR1 is LGHNA and CDR2 is YSLEER. The study's findings and limits: Survival was better when pretreatment blood TCR clonality fell below the median.

Time point noted: peripheral blood 6 weeks after treatment start. This clone appeared a single time. Its antigen remains unidentified. The TCR originated in a man between 60 and 70 years old with urothelial cancer. The chain couples TRBV4-3 to TRBJ2-2; D is uncertain. The sequencing here drew on PBMCs, taken around atezolizumab (anti-PD-L1) treatment. CDR3 DNA: TGCGCCAGCAGCCAAGAGAGAGGCCCCGGGGAGCTGTTTTTT. Protein: CASSQERGPGELFF.